The T cell receptor beta chain under discussion was sequenced for a study of blood T cell repertoires in COVID-19. Study in general: COVID-19 samples, acute and convalescent, were from the United States, Italy and Spain. Sources were T cells, B-cell-depleted T cells, or PBMCs; the material itself was cDNA or gDNA.

The table lists this clone with a count of one. There are 14 residues in the CDR3. J was trimmed by 1 base and V by 5 bases; bases with no gene match: 2. Per the germline V gene, CDR1 is KGHDR and CDR2 is SFDVKD. Original processing methods: Reference gene primer amplification gave estimated nucleated cell counts. Sequencing used immunoSEQ multiplex PCR; TCRdb keeps in-frame clones, though not all of them. That table is the source of V, J and clone size, and D and trimming were worked out from the DNA. Of 130,000 to 150,000 clones in the sample, approximately 80% were seen once. Sequenced: peripheral blood. The clonotype was recovered from a man aged 55-75 years with active or convalescent COVID-19. J is TRBJ1-2 and V is TRBV24-1; 8 positions agree with TRBD1. CDR3 in amino acids: CATSGTGNNYGYTF. CDR3 sequence (DNA): TGTGCCACCAGTGGGACAGGGAATAACTATGGCTACACCTTC.